These 4 T cell receptor beta chains were all obtained from the same sample, sequenced in a study of tumor-infiltrating lymphocytes in oesophageal squamous cell carcinoma. A single record per CDR3 protein comes from TCRdb applying MiXCR to the PCR reads. The table has tens of thousands of distinct CDR3 sequences, roughly 32% seen once. Sequenced: esophageal tumor tissue. These receptors were taken from a female donor with esophageal squamous cell carcinoma.

The chain joins TRBV12-3 or TRBV12-4 to TRBJ2-2; TRBD2 matches at 11 bases. The trim removed 6 bases at V and 1 base at J, leaving 1 base unmatched. This CDR3 contains 15 residues. CDR3 region: CASRLAGGNTGELFF. The DNA for the CDR3 is TGTGCCAGCAGGCTAGCGGGAGGGAACACCGGGGAGCTGTTTTTT.

Turning to this clonotype: This CDR3 is missing its conserved last phenylalanine or tryptophan, likely due to a read error. The limits of the CDR3 on the DNA are not certain, so only TCRdb's listed CDR3 is given. The chain employs TRBV27 and TRBJ2-7; the table assigns TRBD1, which was not confirmed against the DNA. The germline V gene has CDR1 MNHEY and CDR2 SMNVEV (reference sequence). Both ends counted, the CDR3 spans 14 residues. The CDR3 loop reads CASYRGDYGYTFGS.

As DNA, the CDR3 is TGTGCCAGCACCACGTATGTTGAAGCTTTCTTT. It codes for CASTTYVEAFF. The rearrangement links TRBV28 to TRBJ1-1; the D is unclear. The germline CDR1 and CDR2 sequences are MDHEN and SYDVKM. V was cut by 7 bases and J by 7 bases, with 10 bases left in between. The CDR3 covers 11 residues.

This clonotype appeared many times. The chain carries TRBV6-1 and TRBJ2-1; 13 bases are shared with TRBD2. The CDR3 extends over 20 amino acids. CDR1 and CDR2 from the germline V gene are MNHNS and SASEGT. J gave up 1 base and V 6 bases, and 15 bases lay outside the gene matches. In DNA, the CDR3 is TGTGCCAGCAGCAGATCTCTGGGACTAGCGGGACGGGGATCCTACAATGAGCAGTTCTTC. This codes for CASSRSLGLAGRGSYNEQFF.